Listed below are T cell receptor beta chains from one sample, sequenced in a study of blood T cells in healthy people across ages. Via MiXCR, TCRdb re-called the 5' RACE reads, giving one row per CDR3 protein. This table holds 1,100,000 or so distinct CDR3 sequences, 35% to 55% found once. Sequences were obtained from blood. Receptor source: a woman aged 55-69 years in good health. The CDR3 runs from the conserved cysteine through the conserved F or W. The order of the fields is V gene, clone size, J gene, CDR3 protein. Rows may omit the clone size; those that give it use once, few, many or a size class.

TRBV24-1	.	TRBJ1-5	CATETSTRVQPQHF
TRBV10-1	.	TRBJ2-1	CASSESSSRTYNEQFF
TRBV7-9	few	TRBJ1-1	CASSSQSRSGTEAFF
TRBV14	.	TRBJ1-6	CASSLAGRHNSPLHF
TRBV29-1	.	TRBJ2-7	CSVEGWGSGGSYEQYF
TRBV18	few	TRBJ2-7	CASSPGQALYEQYF
TRBV9	.	TRBJ2-2	CAGSVGTGELFF
TRBV3-1	once	TRBJ2-1	CASSPRIAVLSYNEQFF
TRBV27	.	TRBJ2-7	CASSTTGTGEGEQYF
TRBV6-1	few	TRBJ1-6	CASSGDRGPYNSPLHF
TRBV10-3	few	TRBJ1-1	CAIIPEGGRLAQNTEAFF
TRBV9	few	TRBJ2-3	CASRPGLAHTDTQYF
TRBV2	.	TRBJ2-7	CASSPSPGPSNEQYF
TRBV14	.	.	CASSQIVAEQYF
TRBV11-2	few	TRBJ2-3	CASSLTGTGLGTDTQYF
TRBV2	.	TRBJ1-2	CASSEAVLGGYTF
TRBV30	.	TRBJ2-5	CALSSGTLEETQYF
TRBV20-1	few	TRBJ2-7	CSASGQGGVGQYF
TRBV5-6	.	TRBJ2-7	CASSLDGGQISYEQYF
TRBV9	many	TRBJ2-5	CASSVGDSLQETQYF
TRBV5-6	.	TRBJ2-7	CASSLAGAVSDEQYF
TRBV3-1	.	.	CASSQVSGGAEQYF
TRBV6-6	.	TRBJ1-5	CASSYPRDRDLNQPQHF
TRBV25-1	.	TRBJ2-4	CASSLGTHTWYF
TRBV28	.	TRBJ1-1	CASRFRVGGTEAFF
TRBV10-3	few	TRBJ2-6	CAISDQISFSGANVLTF
TRBV20-1	.	TRBJ2-1	CSARTLAGGWNEQFF
TRBV20-1	few	TRBJ2-1	CSARDALSGSSYNEQFF
TRBV11-1	.	TRBJ2-6	CASSSRQGNSVLTF
TRBV4-2	few	TRBJ2-5	CASSQDVAGETQYF
TRBV28	.	.	CASSLTGQGWVGTQYF
TRBV20-1	.	TRBJ2-7	CSAREIAGESYEQYF
TRBV7-8	once	TRBJ2-1	CASNLALPGLRAAKEDEQFF
TRBV14	.	TRBJ1-1	CASGSDTSNTEAFF
TRBV4-3	.	TRBJ2-7	CASSQGVGQGIYEQYF
TRBV9	few	TRBJ2-3	CASSGGRTSGLSTDTQYF
TRBV28	.	TRBJ2-7	CASSSGQPSYEQYF
TRBV9	.	TRBJ2-1	CASSVRLVGSEQFF
TRBV20-1	few	TRBJ2-7	CSARARGRSYEQYF
TRBV9	.	TRBJ2-5	CASSVSAGSPMEAQYF
TRBV27	few	TRBJ2-1	CASSHPGLANNEQFF
TRBV6-1	.	TRBJ2-1	CASSRPYDYLSDNEQFF
TRBV10-3	.	TRBJ2-1	CAISFSRLAGAYNEQFF
TRBV7-6	.	TRBJ2-3	CASSLGSPDTQYF
TRBV5-1	.	TRBJ2-1	CASSAWDGYNEQFF
TRBV9	.	TRBJ2-1	CASSRGLLISEQFF
TRBV7-2	.	TRBJ2-7	CASSLAQRPLDNEQYF